These 9 T cell receptor beta chains came from one sample sequenced in a study of T cells in Graves' hyperthyroidism and ophthalmopathy (dated by TCRdb to between 2018 and 2021). Preparation of the library involved multiplex PCR. The sequencer listed for this sample is Illumina HiSeq 2000. Amplification of TCR beta CDR3 regions was carried out from RNA transcripts. The first round of RT-PCR for the TCR CDR3 was performed with the HTBI primer set and the Qiagen OneStep RT-PCR kit. TCRdb trimmed public reads at Q25 via fastp, called clones via MiXCR and kept in-frame beta chains. Each record represents a unique CDR3 protein, reported with the most common genes and DNA among its rows. This sample has 450,000 to 700,000 distinct CDR3 sequences in its table, and approximately 44% of those were observed once. Around 7.7% of the sample is taken by the ten largest. Material for sequencing was peripheral blood or thyroid tissue (not recorded which). The receptor source for this set is a woman aged 18-29 years with Graves' hyperthyroidism.

In its sample, this clonotype was seen many times. J is TRBJ2-7 and V is TRBV5-8; D possibly corresponds to TRBD2 (6 bases). With 4 bases removed from V and 2 bases from J, the gap between germline ends came to 16 bases. Germline V gene lookup returns CDR1 SGHTS and CDR2 YDEGEE. The CDR3 runs 15 residues. CDR3 sequence: CASSPRSGLPYEQYF. The CDR3 bases are TGTGCCAGCAGCCCTAGGTCGGGACTCCCCTACGAGCAGTACTTC.

This clonotype was picked up a small number of times. The rearrangement links TRBV30 to TRBJ1-1, with D unresolved. Trimming left V 2 bases short and J 5 bases short, with 12 bases between. Per the germline V gene, CDR1 is GTSNPN and CDR2 is SVGIG (reference sequence). The CDR3 spans 13 residues. The CDR3 coding sequence is TGTGCCTGGAGTCGTTCGGCGGGGACTGAAGCTTTCTTT. Encoded protein: CAWSRSAGTEAFF.

The chain recombines TRBV29-1 with TRBJ2-7; 13 positions agree with TRBD2. The CDR3 covers 13 residues. The V gene's germline CDR1 is SQVTM and CDR2 ANQGSEA. V shed 8 bases and J 7 bases; nucleotides not matched to a gene: 8. DNA of the CDR3: TGCAGCCGCTACGGACTAGCGGGAGAGGAGCAGTACTTC. This gives the protein CSRYGLAGEEQYF.

The chain is built from TRBV29-1 and TRBJ1-1; no definite D call. V lost 0 bases to trimming and J lost 11 bases, with 4 bases between them. There are 9 residues in the CDR3. Germline V lookup: CDR1 SQVTM, CDR2 ANQGSEA. The CDR3: CSVEDGAFF. CDR3 in DNA: TGCAGCGTTGAAGATGGGGCTTTCTTT. The whole variable domain, filled in from reference TRBV29-1 and TRBJ1-1, reads SAVISQKPSRDICQRGTSLTIQCQVDSQVTMMFWYRQQPGQSLTLIATANQGSEATYESGFVIDKFPISRPNLTFSTLTVSNMSPEDSSIYLCSVEDGAFFGQGTRLTVV.

V is TRBV19 and J is TRBJ2-5; maybe TRBD1 (6 bases). Germline CDR1 reads LNHDA; CDR2 reads SQIVND (reference sequence). V gave up 5 bases and J gave up 5 bases, with 18 bases separating them. The CDR3 runs 15 residues. The CDR3 here is CASSDKTGRLETQYF. Here the CDR3 DNA reads TGTGCCAGTAGTGACAAGACAGGCCGGTTGGAGACCCAGTACTTC.

Comment on this clonotype: Given a much more abundant clone one base away, this may be a read error. This chain links TRBV20-1 with TRBJ2-2; a weak D match, TRBD1 (7 bases). Per germline, CDR1 DFQATT and CDR2 SNEGSKA (reference sequence). The CDR3 length is 13 residues. The CDR3: CSAKGAGTGELCF. Here the CDR3 DNA reads TGCAGTGCTAAGGGGGCGGGGACCGGGGAGCTGTGTTTT.

This clonotype appeared many times. The rearrangement uses TRBV11-2 and TRBJ1-1; D is undetermined. The CDR3 loop spans 14 amino acids. V shed 1 base and J shed 7 bases, with 13 bases lying between them. The germline V gene encodes CDR1 SGHAT and CDR2 FQNNGV. The CDR3 sequence is CASSLVKGRNEAFF. The CDR3 region has the DNA TGTGCCAGCAGCTTAGTTAAGGGCAGAAATGAAGCTTTCTTT.

This clonotype has a count of ten or more. This sequence joins TRBV24-1 and TRBJ2-7, with 12 bases fitting TRBD1. The CDR3 runs 17 residues. Germline lookup yields CDR1 KGHDR and CDR2 SFDVKD. V was clipped by 2 bases and J by 4 bases; unmatched bases: 8. The CDR3 DNA reads as TGTGCCACCAGTGATTCGTCCGGGACAGGGGGCGATTACGAGCAGTACTTC. Protein sequence: CATSDSSGTGGDYEQYF.

Of note for this clonotype: Without the conserved terminal phenylalanine or tryptophan, this CDR3 likely stems from a read error. Because the CDR3's place on the DNA is in doubt, the DNA is left out and the CDR3 is given as listed by TCRdb. The CDR3 is CASRAARATDT. The rearrangement uses TRBV2 and TRBJ2-6; the table's TRBD2 call for D was not verified on the DNA. The CDR3 spans 11 residues, counting both ends. Germline loops: CDR1 SNHLY, CDR2 FYNNEI.